Included here is one T cell receptor beta chain sequence, with context. This clonotype was counted ten times or more. What this receptor recognizes is not known. Base qualities are not recorded, but no much larger clone differs from it by a single base. Relative to germline, V is 6 bases shorter and J is 3 bases shorter, with 14 bases between their ends. Reading from cysteine to phenylalanine, the CDR3 counts 15 amino acids. The only DNA kept is the CDR3, 45 bases in frame from the first base. Stable Graves' hyperthyroidism was defined as no progression to ophthalmopathy during 18 months of follow-up. The hyperthyroidism patients were between 18 and 65 years old and newly diagnosed, with a disease duration of less than 2 months. Patients with uncontrolled infections, other autoimmune diseases, pregnancy or lactation were excluded. Clinical symptoms, serum thyroxine and TRAb, thyroid ultrasound, and orbital computed tomography formed the basis for the diagnoses. PBMCs were isolated from 10 ml of fresh peripheral blood by Ficoll-Paque density gradient centrifugation. Total RNA was extracted using Trizol reagent, and RNA quality was assessed on an Agilent 2100 Bioanalyzer.

This entry is derived from a study of T cells in Graves' hyperthyroidism and ophthalmopathy (dated by TCRdb to the late 2010s). Looking at the study overall: Peripheral blood samples were taken at the time of initial diagnosis, prior to any treatment. TCR V-J signatures able to tell the groups apart were searched for in a discovery cohort of 90 to 100 patients, of whom fewer than 45 had Graves' ophthalmopathy and about 55 had stable Graves' hyperthyroidism. Whether ophthalmopathy could be predicted prospectively was tested in an independent validation cohort made up of 18 to 20 hyperthyroidism patients plus 17 patients who later progressed to ophthalmopathy. The 90 to 100 discovery patients were randomly divided into training and test sets at a 7:3 ratio. In addition, the study compared T-cell repertoires in thyroid tissue and in blood from five to seven Graves' hyperthyroidism patients. Once sampling was done, hyperthyroidism patients were given methimazole at a starting dose of 30 mg daily, whereas ophthalmopathy patients were given high-dose intravenous methylprednisolone. According to the paper, TCR Vbeta CDR3 sequencing was carried out on approximately 140 peripheral blood samples, which came from approximately 41 ophthalmopathy, under 85 hyperthyroidism and some 17 progressor patients.

Amplification of TCR beta CDR3 regions was carried out from RNA transcripts. For the first round of RT-PCR on the TCR CDR3, the HTBI primer set was used together with the Qiagen OneStep RT-PCR kit. The libraries were constructed in a second round of multiplex PCR and then size-selected and purified. Sequencing of the libraries was done on an Illumina HiSeq2000 using paired-end 100 bp reads. Concerning the study's data processing: SOAPnuke was used to process the raw data, throwing out any read that contained adapters or uncalled bases, had a mean Phred below 15, or lacked an exact constant-primer or identifier match. COPE v1.2.5 was used to merge high-quality paired reads, and clonotypes were defined as unique nucleotide sequences. MiTCR v1.1 was used to align clonotypes to the IMGT TRBV, TRBD and TRBJ reference segments. The analysis was restricted to V-J combinations with a frequency above 0.0001, which together covered just over 98% of the repertoires. A TCS score was defined as the ratio of F50 (clonal expansion) to E x V (chaos), with BLOSUM62-based TCRdist applied between CDR3 peptides within each V-J. Welch's t-statistics and random forest reduced 500 to 550 V-J features to about 13, which were used in a naive Bayes classifier (R e1071). TCRdb trimmed public reads at Q25 via fastp, called clones via MiXCR and kept in-frame beta chains. Every distinct CDR3 protein forms one entry, paired with its most common genes and DNA. The V and J calls, along with clone size, are taken from TCRdb and not from the paper's own processing. This sample gives about 200,000 distinct CDR3 sequences in total; around a sixth of them show up just once. The ten most abundant clones make up around 48% of the sample.

Overall results and qualifications from the work: No statistical method was used to fix the sample size in advance, and group allocation was not hidden from the investigators. Blood samples also contained most of the expanded thyroid clonotypes (frequency above 0.001), which suggests that blood repertoires may reflect thyroid immune responses. A model built on a 13 V-J signature distinguished ophthalmopathy from stable hyperthyroidism, reaching 87.88% sensitivity and about 81% specificity in cross-validation and 80%/75% in testing. In validation, the model predicted progression to ophthalmopathy with over 60% sensitivity and approximately 78% specificity, a median of 6.5 months before onset.

Specimen: blood. The rearrangement combines TRBV12-3 or TRBV12-4 with TRBJ2-2; confidence is insufficient to name the D gene. The origin of this receptor is a woman aged 50 to 60 with Graves' hyperthyroidism. The DNA reads as follows: TGTGCCAGCAGCCCCGACCCGACGGACACCGGGGAGCTGTTTTTT. This encodes CASSPDPTDTGELFF.